This entry concerns a single TCR beta chain. The data originate from a study of OX40 agonist ivuxolimab in advanced cancers. The CDR3 runs 13 residues. Trimming removed 4 bases from V and 3 bases from J; junction bases left unmatched: 3. Looked up from germline, CDR1 is MDHEN and CDR2 is SYDVKM. Libraries were prepared by immunoSEQ multiplex PCR; TCRdb keeps only in-frame clonotypes and omits some of them. The table records tens of thousands of clones, approximately 89% of them present only once. This sequence originates from an adult with an advanced solid tumor such as melanoma, head and neck, liver or kidney cancer. Sequenced material: CD4+ or CD8+ T cells sorted from blood, taken in a trial of the OX40 agonist ivuxolimab. The rearrangement uses TRBV28 and TRBJ2-7, with 7 bases matching TRBD1. Here the CDR3 reads CASSWDRFYEQYF. CDR3 coding DNA: TGTGCCAGCAGTTGGGACAGATTCTACGAGCAGTACTTC.